The clone carrying this T cell receptor beta chain was recorded at least ten times. What it recognizes is unknown. RNA transcripts served as the template for amplifying TCR beta CDR3 regions. The TCR CDR3 first-round RT-PCR relied on the HTBI primer set. MiXCR, run by TCRdb on the multiplex PCR reads, gives a single entry per CDR3 protein. The sample carries approximately 250,000 distinct CDR3 sequences, roughly 22% recorded once. The entry originates in a study of T cells in Graves' hyperthyroidism and ophthalmopathy. The diagnostic basis comprised clinical symptoms, serum thyroxine and TRAb, thyroid ultrasound and orbital computed tomography. Broader study findings: A model of 13 V-J features distinguished ophthalmopathy from stable hyperthyroidism. In blood, most of the thyroid clonotypes expanded above 0.001 were also present.

Sequencing input: blood. This receptor was obtained from a woman aged 40 to 49 with Graves' ophthalmopathy.

CDR3 loop: CASSPQQRAVFYGYTF. CDR3 DNA: TGTGCCAGCAGCCCCCAGCAGAGGGCAGTGTTCTATGGCTACACCTTC. V and J are TRBV11-1 and TRBJ1-2; D gene uncertain. Trimming took off 5 bases at V and 4 bases at J, with 20 bases between the two ends. The length of the CDR3 is 16 residues. CDR1 is SGHAT and CDR2 is FQDESV in the germline V gene (reference sequence).